The TCR beta chain described here comes from a study of T-cell memory formation after mild COVID-19. Regarding the study as a whole: Confirmation was lacking for SARS-CoV-2 specificity of second-wave clones that peaked on day 37.

A single record per CDR3 protein comes from TCRdb applying MiXCR to the 5' RACE reads. This sample has more than 350,000 distinct CDR3 sequences; roughly 15% occur once, and the top ten carry 20% to 25%. As concerns this clonotype: Its specificity is unknown.

The junction had 17 bases not matched to a gene; V was cut back by 5 bases and J by 5 bases. From germline, CDR1 is DFQATT and CDR2 SNEGSKA (reference sequence). This CDR3 has 16 amino acids. The rearrangement uses TRBV20-1 and TRBJ2-5; 7 bases are shared with TRBD1. The sample taken for sequencing was PBMCs or a T cell subset sorted from them (not recorded which). This sequence was found in a young man who had mild COVID-19 (a few samples of this study predate the infection). Cell type and time point are not known. CDR3 amino acids: CSAQRAWDRILETQYF. Written as DNA, the CDR3 is TGCAGTGCTCAGAGGGCGTGGGACAGAATATTGGAGACCCAGTACTTC.